One and the same sample provided the 30 T cell receptor beta chains below, sequenced in a study of CD8 T cells in ankylosing spondylitis. From the 5' RACE reads, TCRdb called clonotypes with MiXCR, one entry per CDR3 protein. This table holds some 30,000 distinct CDR3 sequences, under 40% found once. The sample comprised synovial fluid, either unsorted or a sorted T cell fraction (not recorded which). The receptors come from a male donor with ankylosing spondylitis.

The V gene is TRBV5-4, the J gene TRBJ1-1; 7 positions match TRBD1. The CDR3 consists of 15 residues. Germline CDR1 is SGHNT and CDR2 is YYREEE (reference sequence). Trimming cost V 4 bases and J 0 bases; bases outside gene matches: 6. Written as DNA, the CDR3 is TGTGCCAGCAGCCCGAACAGGGGTTTGAACACTGAAGCTTTCTTT. Amino acids: CASSPNRGLNTEAFF.

The V and J genes are TRBV6-2 or TRBV6-3 and TRBJ2-5; weak D call: TRBD2 (6 bases). The CDR3 sequence is 14 residues long. V was pared by 0 bases and J by 4 bases, with 9 bases between. Germline CDR1 and CDR2: MNHEY and SVGEGT. The DNA for the CDR3 is TGTGCCAGCAGTTACTCGACGGAGGGAGAGACCCAGTACTTC. It yields the protein CASSYSTEGETQYF.

V usage is TRBV20-1 and J usage is TRBJ2-4, with 7 bases matching TRBD1. CDR3 size: 13 residues. The V gene end was trimmed by 0 bases and the J gene end by 9 bases; junction bases not matched to a gene: 5. From germline, CDR1 is DFQATT and CDR2 SNEGSKA (reference sequence). The CDR3 bases are TGCAGTGCTAGAGATAGGACAGGAGGCATTCAGTACTTC. Protein: CSARDRTGGIQYF.

This clonotype was detected many times. The rearrangement joins TRBV5-1 to TRBJ2-5; TRBD2 might be the D (6 bases). CDR3 length: 15 residues. Per the germline V gene, CDR1 is SGHRS and CDR2 is YFSETQ. Trimming removed 0 bases at V and 2 bases at J, with 11 bases between. CDR3 nucleotides: TGCGCCAGCAGCTTGGGGGCTAGCGCGCAAGAGACCCAGTACTTC. Translated, it gives CASSLGASAQETQYF.

The J gene is TRBJ1-1, the V gene TRBV30; D remains ambiguous. The CDR3 has 14 residues. Per germline, CDR1 GTSNPN and CDR2 SVGIG (reference sequence). V gave up 7 bases and J gave up 0 bases, with 15 bases separating them. CDR3 nucleotides: TGTGCCTTTACCTCGGCGTTCGTGAACACTGAAGCTTTCTTT. Residues: CAFTSAFVNTEAFF.

This clonotype was picked up many times. The genes are TRBV7-9 and TRBJ2-1; tentative D call: TRBD2 (5 bases). The CDR3 length is 12 residues. Germline loops: CDR1 SEHNR, CDR2 FQNEAQ (reference sequence). V was pared by 1 base and J by 7 bases, with 5 bases between. The CDR3 nucleotides read TGTGCCAGCAGCTTAGGGAGGAATGAGCAGTTCTTC. This sequence encodes CASSLGRNEQFF. Combining the CDR3 with reference TRBV7-9 and TRBJ2-1 gives the whole variable domain DTGVSQNPRHKITKRGQNVTFRCDPISEHNRLYWYRQTLGQGPEFLTYFQNEAQLEKSRLLSDRFSAERPKGSFSTLEIQRTEQGDSAMYLCASSLGRNEQFFGPGTRLTVL.

The sample holds a few counts of this clonotype. The gene calls are TRBV5-1 and TRBJ2-7; D is uncertain. This CDR3 has 13 amino acids. Trimming cost V 1 base and J 3 bases, with 8 bases left between them. CDR1 and CDR2 (germline): SGHRS, YFSETQ. The CDR3 sequence: CASSLSWGYEQYV. The CDR3 nucleotides read TGCGCCAGCAGCTTGTCATGGGGCTACGAGCAGTACGTC.

On this clonotype: The junction departs from the called germline gene at one end, perhaps through a read error. This chain joins TRBV12-5 and TRBJ2-1; D unresolved. Germline V gene data show CDR1 as LGHNT and CDR2 as FRNRAP. The CDR3 has 15 amino acids. For the CDR3, the DNA is TGTTCTAGTGGTTTGTCACAGAGCTCCTACAATGAGCAGTTCTTC. Amino acids: CSSGLSQSSYNEQFF.

This rearrangement joins TRBV7-9 to TRBJ2-7, with D perhaps matching TRBD1 (5 bases). The V and J ends lost 4 bases and 3 bases respectively, with 13 bases between them. CDR1 SEHNR and CDR2 FQNEAQ come from the germline V gene (reference sequence). This CDR3 comprises 14 residues. CDR3 sequence: CASSSPAGNYEQYV. The CDR3, as DNA: TGTGCCAGCAGCTCCCCTGCAGGGAACTACGAGCAGTACGTC.

The V and J genes are TRBV28 and TRBJ2-1, with 9 bases identical to TRBD1. V gave up 5 bases and J gave up 8 bases; unmatched junction bases: 13. From germline, CDR1 is MDHEN and CDR2 SYDVKM. This CDR3 spans 16 amino acids. The CDR3 here is CASSHTGQGKLDEQFF. CDR3 DNA sequence: TGTGCCAGCAGTCATACCGGACAGGGGAAGCTAGATGAGCAGTTCTTC.

This clonotype was detected ten times or more. The chain recombines TRBV12-3 or TRBV12-4 with TRBJ1-1; D gene ambiguous. The CDR3 runs 11 residues. V lost 7 bases, J lost 8 bases, and 11 bases lay in between. CDR3 nucleotides: TGTGCCAGCACCCCGGGCAGGGAAGCTTTCTTT. It yields the protein CASTPGREAFF.

This clonotype was counted only a few times. This chain joins TRBV6-1 and TRBJ2-1; 9 bases are shared with TRBD2. Germline CDR1 and CDR2: MNHNS and SASEGT. The CDR3 contains 13 residues. With 5 bases clipped from V and 9 bases from J, the junction kept 5 bases outside the gene matches. CDR3 loop: CASSLSGRREQFF. CDR3 coding DNA: TGTGCCAGCAGTCTTAGCGGGAGACGTGAGCAGTTCTTC.

The chain joins TRBV4-2 to TRBJ1-6, with 9 bases that match TRBD1. V trimming: 2 bases; J trimming: 3 bases; junction bases outside the gene matches: 5. Germline V CDR1 and CDR2: LGHNA, YNFKEQ. This CDR3 contains 17 residues. The CDR3 DNA reads as TGTGCCAGCAGCCAATGGACAGGGGTAAACTATAATTCACCCCTCCACTTT. Its translation is CASSQWTGVNYNSPLHF.

This clonotype has a handful of counts. The genes are TRBV6-2 or TRBV6-3 and TRBJ2-1; D might be TRBD1 (6 bases). V was trimmed by 4 bases and J by 5 bases, leaving 15 bases between them. Germline CDR1 is MNHEY and CDR2 is SVGEGT. This CDR3 is 15 amino acids long. CDR3 residues: CASSSKWWGHNEQFF. The CDR3, as DNA: TGTGCCAGCAGTTCGAAGTGGTGGGGGCACAATGAGCAGTTCTTC.

Here the CDR3 DNA reads TGTGCCAGCACCTTTAGAGAGTTGGGGGAGCAGTACGTC. It encodes CASTFRELGEQYV. The chain joins TRBV7-8 to TRBJ2-7; D unresolved. This CDR3 region has 13 residues. V gave up 7 bases and J gave up 7 bases, with 17 bases separating them. Germline V gives CDR1 SGHVS, CDR2 FQNEAQ.

The chain employs TRBV20-1 and TRBJ1-1; possibly TRBD1 for D (5 bases). Looked up from germline, CDR1 is DFQATT and CDR2 is SNEGSKA (reference sequence). This CDR3 is built from 14 residues. The V gene lost 3 bases and the J gene lost 1 base, with 12 bases spanning the gap. CDR3 amino acids: CSARRTRTNTEAFF. CDR3 bases: TGCAGTGCTAGGAGGACAAGGACGAACACTGAAGCTTTCTTT.

This clonotype was picked up one time. This rearrangement joins TRBV23-1 to TRBJ2-7, with D possibly being TRBD2 (5 bases). TRBV23-1 is flagged as an ORF with uncertain function. The CDR3 has 13 amino acids. V dropped 6 bases and J dropped 3 bases, with 12 bases sitting between them. CDR3: CASRPGINYEQYF. The CDR3 DNA reads as TGCGCCAGCAGGCCCGGGATAAACTACGAGCAGTACTTC.

This clonotype was detected ten times or more. This sequence joins TRBV20-1 and TRBJ1-2; 7 positions agree with TRBD1. The CDR3 has 15 residues. Germline CDR1 is DFQATT and CDR2 is SNEGSKA (reference sequence). Trimming removed 0 bases from V and 9 bases from J; junction bases left unmatched: 13. Written as DNA, the CDR3 is TGCAGTGCTAGAGATCCCGACAGGGTGGGGTACAGCTACACCTTC. Its protein is CSARDPDRVGYSYTF.

The chain recombines TRBV7-9 with TRBJ2-7, with D perhaps assigned TRBD1 or TRBD2 (6 bases each). The V end was cut by 1 base, the J end by 9 bases, with 25 bases between. The V gene's germline CDR1 is SEHNR and CDR2 FQNEAQ (reference sequence). This CDR3 spans 17 amino acids. The CDR3 DNA reads as TGTGCCAGCAGCTTAGGGTCCGGGGGCACGGACCCTAAGCTGCAGTACTTC. This codes for CASSLGSGGTDPKLQYF.

This chain joins TRBV3-1 and TRBJ1-1, with D possibly TRBD1 on 6 matching bases. Between the trimmed V and J ends, which lost 4 bases and 3 bases, there was a span of 12 bases. CDR3 length: 14 residues. In germline, CDR1 is LGHDT, CDR2 YNNKEL (reference sequence). The chain's CDR3 is CASSPYREDTEAFF. In nucleotides, the CDR3 is TGTGCCAGCAGCCCTTACAGGGAGGACACTGAAGCTTTCTTT. Looking up the rest from reference TRBV3-1 and TRBJ1-1 gives the full variable domain: DTAVSQTPKYLVTQMGNDKSIKCEQNLGHDTMYWYKQDSKKFLKIMFSYNNKELIINETVPNRFSPKSPDKAHLNLHINSLELGDSAVYFCASSPYREDTEAFFGQGTRLTVV.

The chain has TRBV4-1 and TRBJ2-3; 7 nucleotides align to TRBD1. Germline V gene data show CDR1 as MGHRA and CDR2 as YSYEKL. Trimming at V came to 4 bases and at J to 0 bases, leaving 19 bases not matched to a gene. The CDR3 loop spans 20 amino acids. As DNA, the CDR3 is TGCGCCAGCAGCCCTCCCCACGACAGGGACCTAGATTCTAGCACAGATACGCAGTATTTT. Residues: CASSPPHDRDLDSSTDTQYF.

The table lists this clonotype with a few counts. The gene calls are TRBV10-2 and TRBJ2-7, with TRBD1 matching over 11 bases. The CDR3 extends over 13 amino acids. CDR1 WSHSY and CDR2 SAAADI come from the germline V gene. Unmatched junction bases numbered 2, after V lost 8 bases and J lost 2 bases. CDR3 sequence: CASGQGATYEQYF. DNA of the CDR3: TGCGCCAGCGGACAGGGGGCGACCTACGAGCAGTACTTC.

The chain employs TRBV6-4 and TRBJ2-3, with D possibly being TRBD2 (6 bases). Germline V gene sequence: CDR1 MRHNA, CDR2 SNTAGT. Trimming pared 0 bases from V and 1 base from J, leaving 8 bases between. The CDR3 spans 15 residues. The CDR3 is CASSDSGGGTDTQYF. The CDR3 coding sequence is TGTGCCAGCAGTGACTCAGGCGGGGGCACAGATACGCAGTATTTT.

This clonotype was counted between two and nine times. The chain carries TRBV7-4 and TRBJ2-7; no clear D. Germline V gene data show CDR1 as SGHVT and CDR2 as SQSDAQ. V was trimmed by 1 base and J by 1 base, leaving 8 bases between them. The CDR3 contains 14 residues. This chain's CDR3 is CASSLGEVSYEQYV. The DNA for the CDR3 is TGTGCCAGCAGCTTAGGTGAGGTGTCCTACGAGCAGTACGTC.

The chain has TRBV6-1 and TRBJ1-5, with D maybe TRBD1 (5 bases). Germline V gives CDR1 MNHNS, CDR2 SASEGT. The V end lost 3 bases, the J end lost 4 bases, and 7 bases lay between the germline ends. This CDR3 is 13 amino acids long. The CDR3 coding sequence is TGTGCCAGCAGTGATTGGGGGAATCAGCCCCAGCATTTT. It codes for CASSDWGNQPQHF.

This clonotype has at least ten counts. This sequence joins TRBV27 and TRBJ2-1; 13 nucleotides align to TRBD2. From germline, CDR1 is MNHEY and CDR2 SMNVEV (reference sequence). The CDR3 length is 16 residues. Trimming at V came to 6 bases and at J to 9 bases, leaving 11 bases not matched to a gene. The CDR3: CASSRPGTSGKFEQFF. The CDR3 nucleotides are TGTGCCAGCAGCCGACCAGGGACTAGCGGGAAATTTGAGCAGTTCTTC.

The V and J genes are TRBV10-3 and TRBJ2-1, with D possibly TRBD1 on 6 matching bases. CDR1 is ENHRY, CDR2 SYGVKD, per germline. The CDR3 contains 17 residues. The germline V and J ends were trimmed by 6 bases and 4 bases, with 22 bases remaining between them. CDR3 sequence (DNA): TGTGCCATCAGCGGAAACAGGGTCCGAGGCGGGTACAATGAGCAGTTCTTC. Protein product: CAISGNRVRGGYNEQFF.

Only a few counts were recorded for this clonotype. This chain uses TRBV4-1 with TRBJ1-6; D perhaps matches TRBD1 (5 bases). The CDR3 is made up of 13 amino acids. Per the germline V gene, CDR1 is MGHRA and CDR2 is YSYEKL. The V and J ends lost 6 bases and 5 bases respectively, with 8 bases between them. For the CDR3, the DNA is TGCGCCAGCAGTTGGGACCATAATTCACCCCTCCACTTT. Its translation is CASSWDHNSPLHF.

The rearrangement links TRBV6-1 to TRBJ1-5; D is uncertain. With 5 bases removed from V and 5 bases from J, the gap between germline ends came to 13 bases. The CDR3 is 14 residues long. Looked up from germline, CDR1 is MNHNS and CDR2 is SASEGT. The CDR3, as DNA: TGTGCCAGCAGTCGGAGACACGACTATCAGCCCCAGCATTTT. It translates to CASSRRHDYQPQHF.

V and J are TRBV30 and TRBJ1-2; D is perhaps TRBD1 (5 bases). V lost 2 bases to trimming and J lost 4 bases, with 17 bases between them. The CDR3 extends over 15 amino acids. CDR1 is GTSNPN, CDR2 SVGIG, per germline (reference sequence). The CDR3 DNA reads TGTGCCTGGAGTCGAAGGCGGGGCGTCCTCTATGGCTACACCTTC. It is translated as CAWSRRRGVLYGYTF.